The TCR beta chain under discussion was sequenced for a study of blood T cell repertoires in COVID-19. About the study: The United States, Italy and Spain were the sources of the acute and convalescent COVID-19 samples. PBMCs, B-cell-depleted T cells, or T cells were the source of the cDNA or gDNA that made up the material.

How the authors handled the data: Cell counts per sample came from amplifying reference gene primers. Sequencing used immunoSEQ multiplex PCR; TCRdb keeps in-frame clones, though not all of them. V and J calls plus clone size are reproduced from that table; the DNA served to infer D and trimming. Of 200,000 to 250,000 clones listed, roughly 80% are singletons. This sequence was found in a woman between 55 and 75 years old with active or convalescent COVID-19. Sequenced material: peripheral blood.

As DNA, the CDR3 is TGCGCCAGCAGTGATTACAGGGCTGAAAAACTGTTTTTT. Amino acids: CASSDYRAEKLFF. This chain uses TRBV10-2 with TRBJ1-4; D is perhaps TRBD1 (6 bases). The V and J ends lost 3 bases and 7 bases respectively, with 9 bases between them. The germline gives CDR1 WSHSY, CDR2 SAAADI. The CDR3 runs 13 residues.